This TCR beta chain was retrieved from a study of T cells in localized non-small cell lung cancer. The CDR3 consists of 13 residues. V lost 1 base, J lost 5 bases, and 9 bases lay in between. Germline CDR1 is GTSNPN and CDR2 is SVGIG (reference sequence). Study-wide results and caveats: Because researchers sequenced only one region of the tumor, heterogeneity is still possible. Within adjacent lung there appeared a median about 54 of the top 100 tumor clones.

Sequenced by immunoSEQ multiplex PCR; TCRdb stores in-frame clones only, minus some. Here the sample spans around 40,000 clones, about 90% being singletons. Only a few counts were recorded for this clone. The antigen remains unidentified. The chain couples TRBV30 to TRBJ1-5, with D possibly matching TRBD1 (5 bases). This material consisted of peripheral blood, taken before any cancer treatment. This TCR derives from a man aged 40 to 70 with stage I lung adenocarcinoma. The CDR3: CAWSGDVHQPQHF. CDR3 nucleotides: TGTGCCTGGAGTGGGGACGTTCATCAGCCCCAGCATTTT.